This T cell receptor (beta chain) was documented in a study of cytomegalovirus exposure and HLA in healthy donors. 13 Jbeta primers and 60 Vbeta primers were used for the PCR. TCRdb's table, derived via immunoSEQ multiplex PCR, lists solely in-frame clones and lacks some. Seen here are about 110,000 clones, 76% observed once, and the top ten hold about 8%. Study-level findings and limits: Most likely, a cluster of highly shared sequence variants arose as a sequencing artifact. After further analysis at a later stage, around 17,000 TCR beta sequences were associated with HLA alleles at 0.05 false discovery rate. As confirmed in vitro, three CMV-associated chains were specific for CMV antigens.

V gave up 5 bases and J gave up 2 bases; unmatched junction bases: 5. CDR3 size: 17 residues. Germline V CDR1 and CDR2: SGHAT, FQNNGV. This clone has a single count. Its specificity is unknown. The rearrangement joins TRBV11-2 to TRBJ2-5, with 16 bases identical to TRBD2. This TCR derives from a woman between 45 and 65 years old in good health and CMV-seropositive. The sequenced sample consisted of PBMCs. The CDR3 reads CASSPKGLAGGQETQYF. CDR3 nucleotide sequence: TGTGCCAGCAGCCCAAAGGGACTAGCGGGGGGGCAAGAGACCCAGTACTTC.